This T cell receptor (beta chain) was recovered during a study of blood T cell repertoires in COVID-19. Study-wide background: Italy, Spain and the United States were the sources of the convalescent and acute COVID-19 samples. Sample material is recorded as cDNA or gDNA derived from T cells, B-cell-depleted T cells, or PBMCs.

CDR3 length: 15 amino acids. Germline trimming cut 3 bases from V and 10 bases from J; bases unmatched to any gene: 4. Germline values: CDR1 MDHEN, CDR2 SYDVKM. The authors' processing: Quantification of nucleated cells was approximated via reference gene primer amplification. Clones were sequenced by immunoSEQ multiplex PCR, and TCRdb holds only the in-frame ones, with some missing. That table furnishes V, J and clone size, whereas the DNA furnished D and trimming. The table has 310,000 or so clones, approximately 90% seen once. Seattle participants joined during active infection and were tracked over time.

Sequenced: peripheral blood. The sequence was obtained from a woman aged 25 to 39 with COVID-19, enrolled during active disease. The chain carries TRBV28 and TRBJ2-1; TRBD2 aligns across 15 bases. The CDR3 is CASSLGLAGGPEQFF. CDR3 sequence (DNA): TGTGCCAGCAGTTTGGGACTAGCGGGAGGCCCGGAGCAGTTCTTC.